This paragraph reports one T cell receptor beta chain. The antigen remains unidentified. The CDR3 contains 14 residues. Germline loops: CDR1 SGHDN, CDR2 FVKESK. Trimming stripped 6 bases from V and 0 bases from J, with 11 bases between. The data were taken from a study of CD4 T cell repertoires in COVID-19. Sequencing used immunoSEQ multiplex PCR; TCRdb keeps in-frame clones, though not all of them. The table shows more than 1,500 clones, with 16% occurring only once. The specimen comprised memory CD4+ T cells, cultured in vitro, sampled after recovery from COVID-19. The receptor was derived from a human donor who had COVID-19. This rearrangement joins TRBV14 to TRBJ1-2; D remains ambiguous. The chain's CDR3 is CASRHVGANYGYTF. The CDR3 nucleotides read TGTGCCAGCAGACACGTTGGGGCTAACTATGGCTACACCTTC.